This T cell receptor beta chain was identified during a study of post-analysis software for immune sequencing data. Study in general: Progressive-relapsing, secondary progressive and relapsing-remitting multiple sclerosis were among the disease courses included. Study conclusions and caveats: In multiple sclerosis, normalized Chao1 diversity was significantly below that of controls. Patients carried several TRBV segments more frequently than controls did, and TRBV5-6, TRBV5-1 and TRBV20-1 were among them.

Incorporated into the TCR beta cDNA libraries were unique molecular identifiers, which served to reduce PCR and sequencing biases. From the PCR reads, TCRdb called clonotypes with MiXCR, one entry per CDR3 protein. The sample shows hundreds of thousands of distinct CDR3 sequences, 44% of them seen only once. Germline lookup yields CDR1 SGHRS and CDR2 YFSETQ. This CDR3 region has 17 residues. Trimming stripped 4 bases from V and 0 bases from J, with 16 bases between. Details on this clonotype: Its matching antigen is unknown.

Sample: blood. The receptor was derived from a girl aged 10-17 years with multiple sclerosis. V and J are TRBV5-1 and TRBJ1-4; no firm D call. CDR3 sequence (DNA): TGCGCCAGCAGCGGCCGGGAGGGTGCTGCAACTAATGAAAAACTGTTTTTT. This codes for CASSGREGAATNEKLFF.